The 13 T cell receptor beta chains below were found in one sample sequenced in a study of T cell changes during pregnancy in multiple sclerosis. The data were produced by immunoSEQ multiplex PCR, yet TCRdb's version contains in-frame clones alone and is incomplete. The table has some 47,000 clones, approximately 90% seen once. The source was CD8+ T cells from peripheral blood mononuclear cells, collected after pregnancy. The receptor source for this set is a female donor in good health, enrolled as a control in a pregnancy study.

The genes are TRBV28 and TRBJ2-2, with 11 bases that match TRBD2. The CDR3 sequence is 19 residues long. After removal of 2 bases from V and 7 bases from J, the junction contained 15 bases not matched to a gene. The germline CDR1 and CDR2 sequences are MDHEN and SYDVKM. Here the CDR3 reads CASSLPGASGGPRVGELFF. As DNA, the CDR3 is TGTGCCAGCAGTTTACCCGGGGCTAGCGGGGGGCCCCGGGTCGGGGAGCTGTTTTTT.

The rearrangement joins TRBV5-1 to TRBJ2-1, with 12 nucleotides matching TRBD2. CDR1 is SGHRS and CDR2 is YFSETQ in the germline V gene. V was clipped by 3 bases and J by 8 bases; unmatched bases: 6. The CDR3 length is 15 residues. In DNA, the CDR3 is TGCGCCAGCAGCTCTAGCGGGGGGGTTGTAGATGAGCAGTTCTTC. Translation: CASSSSGGVVDEQFF.

The chain recombines TRBV15 with TRBJ2-6; D might be TRBD2 (5 bases). The CDR3 has 15 residues. Germline V lookup: CDR1 LNHNV, CDR2 YYDKDF (reference sequence). Trimming left V 1 base short and J 4 bases short, with 8 bases between. For the CDR3, the DNA is TGTGCCACCAGCAGAGGGACTCAAGGGGCCAACGTCCTGACTTTC. This encodes CATSRGTQGANVLTF.

The chain couples TRBV30 to TRBJ1-6; D gene uncertain. The CDR3 runs to 16 residues. V lost 3 bases, J lost 5 bases, and 17 bases lay in between. Germline assignment: CDR1 GTSNPN and CDR2 SVGIG (reference sequence). CDR3 sequence reads: CAWRALSVNHNSPLHF. The CDR3 bases are TGTGCCTGGAGGGCACTGAGCGTCAATCATAATTCACCCCTCCACTTT.

This chain connects TRBV7-2 to TRBJ2-5; TRBD2 might be the D (6 bases). Germline CDR1 and CDR2: SGHTA and FQGNSA. V lost 5 bases and J 5 bases, leaving 15 bases between the germline ends. This CDR3 contains 14 residues. The CDR3 is CASSPWAGWETQYF. CDR3 sequence (DNA): TGTGCCAGCAGCCCCTGGGCGGGATGGGAGACCCAGTACTTC.

This rearrangement joins TRBV4-3 to TRBJ2-4; TRBD2 is a possible D gene (5 bases). The CDR3 has 18 residues. With 3 bases removed from V and 3 bases from J, the gap between germline ends came to 21 bases. CDR1 is LGHNA, CDR2 YSLEER, per germline. The CDR3 sequence is CASSQVWQRFGVKNIQYF. CDR3 in DNA: TGCGCCAGCAGCCAGGTCTGGCAGCGGTTTGGGGTCAAAAACATTCAGTACTTC.

The chain has TRBV7-9 and TRBJ2-7, with D possibly TRBD1 on 5 matching bases. The CDR3 sequence is 16 residues long. Germline V CDR1 and CDR2: SEHNR, FQNEAQ (reference sequence). V was trimmed by 3 bases and J by 9 bases, leaving 24 bases between them. CDR3 amino acids: CASSFRQQQPNPPQYF. The DNA for the CDR3 is TGTGCCAGCAGCTTTCGACAGCAGCAACCGAACCCACCGCAGTACTTC.

This chain uses TRBV5-1 with TRBJ1-2, with 9 nucleotides matching TRBD1. CDR3 size: 12 residues. V shed 3 bases and J 9 bases; nucleotides not matched to a gene: 3. Germline V lookup: CDR1 SGHRS, CDR2 YFSETQ. The CDR3 bases are TGCGCCAGCAGCTGGGACAGGGAGAGCTACACCTTC. Amino acid sequence: CASSWDRESYTF.

There are a few counts of this clone. The gene calls are TRBV4-1 and TRBJ1-6; D may be TRBD1 (5 bases). The CDR3 runs 13 residues. Deletions cut 1 base from V and 10 bases from J, with 8 bases between. Germline CDR1 reads MGHRA; CDR2 reads YSYEKL. DNA for the CDR3: TGCGCCAGCAGCCAAGCGGGGGAGTCACCCCTCCACTTT. This codes for CASSQAGESPLHF.

The genes are TRBV14 and TRBJ2-7; D is perhaps TRBD1 (6 bases). The V and J ends lost 4 bases and 6 bases respectively, with 19 bases between them. This CDR3 contains 15 residues. Germline V gene data show CDR1 as SGHDN and CDR2 as FVKESK. The CDR3 DNA reads as TGTGCCAGCAGCCTAGCGACCACAGTACAGGGCGAGCAGTACTTC. It codes for CASSLATTVQGEQYF.

This chain links TRBV5-4 with TRBJ2-5, with D unresolved. From germline, CDR1 is SGHNT and CDR2 YYREEE (reference sequence). V was cut by 4 bases and J by 0 bases, with 4 bases left in between. The CDR3 covers 12 residues. The CDR3 nucleotides read TGTGCCAGCAGCCCCTACCAAGAGACCCAGTACTTC. Amino acids: CASSPYQETQYF.

The DNA of the CDR3 is TGTGCCTGGAGCGCGAGCAGCGGGGGAGGAAACATTCAGTACTTC. This codes for CAWSASSGGGNIQYF. This chain links TRBV30 with TRBJ2-4; 8 bases are a match to TRBD2. CDR1 and CDR2 (germline): GTSNPN, SVGIG (reference sequence). J was trimmed by 6 bases and V by 3 bases; bases with no gene match: 10. This CDR3 comprises 15 residues.

This clone turned up a few times. This sequence joins TRBV21-1 and TRBJ2-2; the table's TRBD2 call for D was not verified on the DNA. TRBV21-1 corresponds to a pseudogene. The CDR3 runs to 16 residues. Here the CDR3 DNA reads TGTGCCAGCAGCCTCCTGAACTGTATGAACACCGGGGAGCTGTTTTTT. This encodes CASSLLNCMNTGELFF.